This note documents a single T cell receptor (beta chain) sequence. Its specific antigen is unknown. No base qualities exist here, and no much larger clone lies one base off it. These data are taken from a study of shared clonotypes between healthy human individuals (dated by TCRdb to the early 2020s). Study-level background: A couple of women and three men aged 18 to 49 years were included in the cohort. For each donor, CD4 naive and CD4 memory were each given three plates, CD8 naive was given two plates, and CD8 memory was given one plate. Blood TCR repertoires of five healthy adults were deeply sequenced to estimate repertoire size and the extent of clonotype sharing between individuals. To increase sequencing depth and limit assay-specific biases, different laboratories used diverse techniques to prepare libraries and sequence TCR repertoires. Each donor's leukapheresis produced roughly between roughly 0.85 and 9.5 billion PBMCs. Points the paper makes about the study in general: Rarefaction of sorted-subset datasets indicated incomplete sequencing despite the large sequencing depth. Naive subsets generally had larger estimated clonotype richness than memory subsets. About 4.5% of naive CD4, 3.5% of naive CD8, about 2.4% of memory CD4, and 0.35% to 0.4% of memory CD8 clonotypes were shared across a handful of donors. Compared with non-shared clonotypes, clonotypes shared by all four sorted-subset donors had higher generation probabilities. Only blood was sampled, and tissue TCR repertoires likely differ from those in blood. Based on pairwise subsampling, the degree of clonotype sharing among donors was expected to be affected by sequencing depth. The small number of donors limited the genetic and exposure-history diversity represented.

TCR CDR3 regions were amplified from genomic DNA by multiplex PCR using the deep immunoSEQ assay. Genomic DNA extracted from each cell subset was distributed evenly over all wells of several immunoSEQ 96-well plates, and each plate served as one replicate. For sorted subsets, about 200 ng genomic DNA, equal to tens of thousands of T cell genomes, was loaded into each replicate PCR. The purified libraries were quantified using a Qubit 3.0 fluorometer, sized with a Bioanalyzer 2100, and then quantified again using the KAPA Library Quantification kit. A separate single-read 150-cycle Illumina NextSeq 550 flow cell was used to sequence each immunoSEQ 96-well plate. The study's own analysis went as follows. The immunoSEQ output contained only junctional sequences without quality scores, so filtering could not match that applied to full-length reads. To assign V/J genes and CDR3, sequences were annotated using PyIR, a Python wrapper for IgBLAST v1.9, with IMGT germline references. Reads with weak V/J assignments (E-value above 1e-6), missing CDR3, stop codons, out-of-frame junctions, or ambiguous translated residues were removed. V3J clonotypes were defined as sequences sharing an identical inferred V gene, J gene, and CDR3 amino acid sequence. Percentage overlap between repertoires was computed as shared unique clonotypes divided by the size of the smaller repertoire. RTK rarefaction, the Chao1 estimator, and Recon v2.1 estimates of unobserved clonotypes were used to assess repertoire richness. OLGA was used to compute generation probabilities for all TCRbeta clonotypes that the gDNA method yielded from four donors. TCRdb retrieved this table from immuneACCESS and kept in-frame rearrangements only. Not all clones are present; in checked studies, unresolved V genes account for under half, and no reason is known for the remainder. V and J calls and clone size are given by that table; D and trimming were obtained from the DNA. The sample table shows roughly 2.2 million clones, and just under 95% are seen once. Around 0.4% of the sample comes from the top ten.

Healthy HIV-negative adults with no recently reported acute infections or vaccinations were included as donors. Every donor was a Caucasian adult living in Nashville, Tennessee, USA. CD4+ T cells were enriched through magnetic negative selection, after which naive cells were positively selected on CD45RA and the remaining negative fraction served as the memory subset. After blood collection by leukapheresis, PBMCs were isolated using Ficoll-Histopaque density gradient centrifugation and then cryopreserved in the vapor phase of liquid nitrogen. Analytical flow cytometry was used to check the purity and quantity of every magnetically sorted T cell population. From each sorted fraction, genomic DNA was isolated and quantified by UV absorbance on a Nanodrop 2000c. V sheds 8 bases and J sheds 5 bases, leaving 9 bases between their ends. Its CDR3 holds 11 amino acids, cysteine through phenylalanine. Only the CDR3 portion is preserved as DNA: 33 bases, with reading frame beginning at the first base. For CDR1 and CDR2, the germline V gene lists ENHRY and SYGVKD.

The chain uses TRBV10-3 and TRBJ1-1, with the D gene call left open. The sequenced sample consisted of naive CD4+ T cells from PBMCs. Reading the label with the study, this specimen's cell subset or site is: CD45RA+ positively selected. The clonotype originates from a man between 18 and 29 years old in good health. Some clones in this sample may be carry-over from other donors' samples. The nucleotide sequence reads as follows: TGTGCCATCCTTCGCGAAACTGAAGCTTTCTTT. The translation is CAILRETEAFF.